These T cell receptor beta chains were read from a single sample in a study of T cell responses to AZD1222 COVID-19 vaccine. Profiling relied on immunoSEQ multiplex PCR, and the TCRdb table lists in-frame clones only, not all of them. The table has some 150,000 clones, around 92% seen once. Sequences were derived from peripheral blood, sampled on day 0 of MenACWY control vaccination. The receptors originated from an adult in good health. Each CDR3 is given with its conserved first and last residue. Each record gives: clone size, D gene, V gene, J gene, CDR3 DNA, CDR3 protein. D genes are given only for firm matches. Clone size is stated in some rows and not others, as once, few, many or a class when expanded.

>NA|NA|TRBV28|TRBJ1-1
TGTGCCAGCAGGACAGCCAACACTGAAGCTTTCTTT
CASRTANTEAFF
>NA|NA|TRBV7-7|TRBJ2-2
TGTGCTAGCAGCTTACTGACAGGTTTGAACACCGGGGAGCTGTTTTTT
CASSLLTGLNTGELFF
>NA|TRBD1|TRBV18|TRBJ1-1
TGTGCCAGCTCCCGACAGGGGGAGAACACTGAAGCTTTCTTT
CASSRQGENTEAFF
>NA|NA|TRBV11-2|TRBJ1-1
TGTGCCAGCAGCTTTAGCTCGACAGCAGAAGCTTTCTTT
CASSFSSTAEAFF
>NA|NA|TRBV9|TRBJ2-2
TGTGCCAGCAGCATAAGGACAGACACAACCGGGGAGCTGTTTTTT
CASSIRTDTTGELFF
>NA|NA|TRBV2|TRBJ2-7
TGTGCCAGCAGCGAAACCCCTTACGAGCAGTACTTC
CASSETPYEQYF
>NA|NA|TRBV11-2|TRBJ1-2
TGTGCCAGCAGCTTCCCCCAGGGGTCTGGCTACACCTTC
CASSFPQGSGYTF
>NA|TRBD1|TRBV7-3|TRBJ1-2
TGTGCCAGCAGCTTACGGACAGGGGATGGCTACACCTTC
CASSLRTGDGYTF
>NA|TRBD1|TRBV30|TRBJ1-4
TGTGCCTGGAGTCGGAACAGGGGGCGAATTGAAAAACTGTTTTTT
CAWSRNRGRIEKLFF
>NA|TRBD2|TRBV13|TRBJ2-3
TGTGCCAGCAGCTTAGTTGGGAGGGGACTAGCGGGAGAGACAGATACGCAGTATTTT
CASSLVGRGLAGETDTQYF
>NA|TRBD2|TRBV3-1/TRBV3-2|TRBJ2-3
TGTGCCAGCAGCCAAGGGCTAGCGGGGATCACAGATACGCAGTATTTT
CASSQGLAGITDTQYF
>NA|NA|TRBV30|TRBJ1-2
TGTGCCTGGAGTTTCTTTAGCGATGGCTACACCTTC
CAWSFFSDGYTF
>NA|NA|TRBV19|TRBJ2-3
TGTGCCAGTAGTATAGGCCAAACTGGGACAGATACGCAGTATTTT
CASSIGQTGTDTQYF
>NA|NA|TRBV5-4|TRBJ2-3
TGTGCCAGCAGCTTGGCTACGACACGGAACACAGATACGCAGTATTTT
CASSLATTRNTDTQYF
>NA|NA|TRBV28|TRBJ1-6
TGTGCCAGCAGTGAAGCCGGGACCGCATCTTCACCCCTCCACTTT
CASSEAGTASSPLHF
>NA|NA|TRBV18|TRBJ2-3
TGTGCCAGCTCACCCTCTCGGCAGAACACAGATACGCAGTATTTT
CASSPSRQNTDTQYF
>NA|NA|TRBV4-2|TRBJ2-7
TGTGCCAGCAGCCAAGCTAGTAGCGGAGCTTCCTACGAGCAGTACTTC
CASSQASSGASYEQYF
>NA|NA|TRBV10-3|TRBJ2-3
TGTGCCATACGACTGGGCGGGAGCACAGATACGCAGTATTTT
CAIRLGGSTDTQYF
>NA|TRBD1|TRBV10-1|TRBJ1-6
TGCGCCAGCTCCGGGGACAGCAATTCACCCCTCCACTTT
CASSGDSNSPLHF
>once|NA|TRBV3-1/TRBV3-2|TRBJ1-4
TGTGCCAGCAGCCCCCTGGGCAGAGGGGATAATGAAAAACTGTTTTTT
CASSPLGRGDNEKLFF
>NA|NA|TRBV30|TRBJ2-2
TGTGCCTGGGATGGAGGGCTGAACACCGGGGAGCTGTTTTTT
CAWDGGLNTGELFF
>NA|NA|TRBV18|TRBJ2-5
TGTGCCAGCTCACCACTCGAAGAGACCCAGTACTTC
CASSPLEETQYF
>NA|NA|TRBV6-1|TRBJ1-2
TGTGCCAGCAGTGAGGGGACGGATGGGGGCTACACCTTC
CASSEGTDGGYTF
>NA|NA|TRBV30|TRBJ2-5
TGTGCCTGGAGTTCCAGGGAGAAGACCCAGTACTTC
CAWSSREKTQYF
>NA|NA|TRBV6-5|TRBJ1-4
TGTGCCAGCAGCGGTTTTTTGGGAGAAAAACTGTTTTTT
CASSGFLGEKLFF
>NA|NA|TRBV9|TRBJ2-1
TGTGCCAGCAGCGTAGGGGTAGGGGCCTACAATGAGCAGTTCTTC
CASSVGVGAYNEQFF
>once|TRBD1|TRBV5-1|TRBJ1-1
TGCGCCAGCAGCGAACCGGGACAGGTCTTCCCTGAAGCTTTCTTT
CASSEPGQVFPEAFF
>NA|NA|TRBV4-1|TRBJ1-3
TGCGCCAGCAGCCACGGGAGGGGGGGATCCAGCTCTGGAAACACCATATATTTT
CASSHGRGGSSSGNTIYF
>NA|NA|TRBV30|TRBJ2-3
TGTGCCTGGAGGGAGGGTGCACAGGGTACATCTCAGTATTTT
CAWREGAQGTSQYF
>NA|NA|TRBV9|TRBJ1-6
TGTGCCAGCAGTTCCACCGGGACGGGGGGATCACCCCTCCACTTT
CASSSTGTGGSPLHF
>NA|NA|TRBV6-1|TRBJ1-5
TGTGCCAGCAGTGAAGCGGGGACATATCAGCCCCAGCATTTT
CASSEAGTYQPQHF
>NA|NA|TRBV27|TRBJ1-4
TGTGCCAGCAGTTTATGGAGGGGAGGTGGAAAACTGTTTTTT
CASSLWRGGGKLFF
>NA|NA|TRBV28|TRBJ1-1
TGTGCCAGCAGTTTAATCTCGGCGGGAGCTTTCTTT
CASSLISAGAFF
>NA|TRBD2|TRBV9|TRBJ2-1
TGTGCCAGCAGCGTAGGGACTAGCGGGATCTATGAGCAGTTCTTC
CASSVGTSGIYEQFF
>NA|NA|TRBV12-5|TRBJ2-2
TGTGCTAGTGGTTTGTCGAACACCGGGGAGCTGTTTTTT
CASGLSNTGELFF
>few|TRBD1|TRBV29-1|TRBJ2-2
TGCAGCGCTACGACAGGGGGGGATACCGGGGAGCTGTTTTTT
CSATTGGDTGELFF
>NA|NA|TRBV19|TRBJ1-3
TGTGCCAGTAGTATCGGAGAATCTGGAAACACCATATATTTT
CASSIGESGNTIYF
>NA|TRBD1|TRBV29-1|TRBJ1-1
TGCAGCGTTGCGTCCCCGGACAGGGGAACTGAAGCTTTCTTT
CSVASPDRGTEAFF
>NA|TRBD2|TRBV10-3|TRBJ2-3
TGTGCCATCAGTGAGCCAAGGCGAGCGGGAGGGCTAGATACGCAGTATTTT
CAISEPRRAGGLDTQYF
>NA|NA|TRBV7-3|TRBJ2-1
TGTGCCAGCAGCCCCTCGGGGTACCATGAGCAGTTCTTC
CASSPSGYHEQFF
>once|NA|TRBV7-9|TRBJ2-6
TGTGCCAGCATCCCCCCGACGGGGGCCAACGTCCTGACTTTC
CASIPPTGANVLTF
>NA|NA|TRBV4-3|TRBJ1-1
TGCGCCAGCAGCCACGCGACTGAAGCTTTCTTT
CASSHATEAFF
>NA|NA|TRBV9|TRBJ2-6
TGTGCCAGCAGCTCCCGAAAACAGGGCCCAAGGAGGGGGGCCAACGTCCTGACTTTC
CASSSRKQGPRRGANVLTF
>NA|TRBD1|TRBV19|TRBJ1-6
TGTGCCAGTAGTCCCCCCGGGACAGGAAATTCACCCCTCCACTTT
CASSPPGTGNSPLHF
>NA|TRBD1|TRBV10-2|TRBJ2-1
TGCGCCAGCAGGCGAACCCGGGACAGCTACAATGAGCAGTTCTTC
CASRRTRDSYNEQFF
>NA|NA|TRBV29-1|TRBJ2-3
TGCAGCGTTGATGACCAGAGCACAGATACGCAGTATTTT
CSVDDQSTDTQYF
>NA|TRBD2|TRBV4-2|TRBJ2-5
TGTGCCAGCAGCCACCTCTCAAAAGGGAGGGAGGAGACCCAGTACTTC
CASSHLSKGREETQYF
>NA|TRBD1|TRBV6-5|TRBJ1-5
TGTGCCAGCAGGGTCGGGACAGGGGACAATCAGCCCCAGCATTTT
CASRVGTGDNQPQHF
>NA|TRBD2|TRBV7-3|TRBJ2-5
TGTGCCAGCAGCTGGAGCGGGAGCATAGAGACCCAGTACTTC
CASSWSGSIETQYF
>NA|TRBD1|TRBV11-2|TRBJ2-4
TGTGCCAGCACCTCGCTGGGGGACAGAAACATTCAGTACTTC
CASTSLGDRNIQYF
>once|NA|TRBV30|TRBJ2-1
TGTGCCTGGAGGGCCGGATTGGGGAATGAGCAGTTCTTC
CAWRAGLGNEQFF
>NA|TRBD1|TRBV11-2|TRBJ1-5
TGTGCCAGCAGCCCGGGACAGGGGGGCAATCAGCCCCAGCATTTT
CASSPGQGGNQPQHF
>NA|NA|TRBV6-2/TRBV6-3|TRBJ1-3
TGTGCCAGCAGTTCCTCGGGGGCCCACCGGAACACCATATATTTT
CASSSSGAHRNTIYF
>NA|NA|TRBV19|TRBJ2-3
TGTGCCAGTTCCGAGGCGGGGGCAGGGGGTGCAGATACGCAGTATTTT
CASSEAGAGGADTQYF